This T cell receptor (beta chain) was obtained from a study of blood T cell repertoires in COVID-19. Some clones are missing from TCRdb's copy, which holds only in-frame ones; the method was immunoSEQ multiplex PCR. This sample yields 250,000 or so clones, of which nearly 90% are seen a single time; 4% to 5% belongs to the top ten. The length of the CDR3 is 15 residues. Germline CDR1 and CDR2: MRHNA and SNTAGT. With 5 bases removed from V and 5 bases from J, the gap between germline ends came to 17 bases. The sequence was obtained from a woman aged 40 to 49 who had recovered from COVID-19. The chain has TRBV6-4 and TRBJ2-3, with D perhaps TRBD2 (5 bases). Sequences were obtained from peripheral blood. CDR3 nucleotide sequence: TGTGCCAGCAGTCTCACGGGGTCAAGAGGAGATACGCAGTATTTT. Its translation is CASSLTGSRGDTQYF.